One TCR beta chain is described in this entry. The data were taken from a study of blood T cell repertoires in COVID-19. Study information: Samples representing acute and convalescent COVID-19 were sourced from the United States, Italy and Spain.

The CDR3 sequence is 13 residues long. The V and J ends lost 11 bases and 5 bases respectively, with 18 bases between them. The germline CDR1 and CDR2 sequences are SEHNR and FQNEAQ (reference sequence). The assay was immunoSEQ multiplex PCR, and TCRdb's table has in-frame clones only and misses some. Of approximately 260,000 clones in the sample, roughly four fifths were seen once. Material for sequencing was peripheral blood. The chain employs TRBV7-9 and TRBJ1-1; possibly TRBD1 for D (6 bases). This sequence was found in a woman aged 55 to 70 with active or convalescent COVID-19. CDR3 sequence (DNA): TGTGCCGCTACGGGGGGCGCAGGGACTGAAGCTTTCTTT. It is translated as CAATGGAGTEAFF.